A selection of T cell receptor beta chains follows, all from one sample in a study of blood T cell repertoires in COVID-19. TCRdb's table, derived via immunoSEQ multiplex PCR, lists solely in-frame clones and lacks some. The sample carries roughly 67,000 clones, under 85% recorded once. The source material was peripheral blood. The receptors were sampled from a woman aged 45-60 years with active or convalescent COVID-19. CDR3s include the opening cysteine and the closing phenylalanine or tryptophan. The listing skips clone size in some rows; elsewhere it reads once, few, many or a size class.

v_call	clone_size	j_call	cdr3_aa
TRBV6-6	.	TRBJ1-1	CATTVNLNTEAFF
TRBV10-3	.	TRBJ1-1	CAISDSSSTEAFF
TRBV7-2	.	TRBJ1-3	CASSLWGLSGNTIYF
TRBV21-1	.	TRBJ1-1	CASSKAGSGRDGGVNTEAFF
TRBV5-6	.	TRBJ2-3	CASSPGGRTPMTDTQYF
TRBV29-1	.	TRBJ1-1	CSVARGRDTEAFF
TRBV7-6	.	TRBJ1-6	CASSLAARGVSPLHF
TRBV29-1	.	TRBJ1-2	CSVEDSTF
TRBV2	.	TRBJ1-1	CASSRQGPKNTEAFF
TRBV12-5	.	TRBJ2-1	CASGLGQGSELAGRDEQFF
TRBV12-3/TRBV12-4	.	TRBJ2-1	CASSPTSGTGNFF
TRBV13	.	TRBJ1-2	CASTWSLILANYGYTF
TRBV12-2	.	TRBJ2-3	CASRLSERLAGVGGTDTQYF
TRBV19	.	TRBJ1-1	CASRQQGAFEAFF
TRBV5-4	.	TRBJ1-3	CASSLMGQPRNTIYF
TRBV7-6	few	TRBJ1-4	CASSPRQGSNEKLFF
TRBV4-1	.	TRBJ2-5	CASSQDHSSAGAAQETQYF
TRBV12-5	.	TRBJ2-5	CASGLTARETQYF
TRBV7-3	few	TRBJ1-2	CASSLTRQGSNGYTF
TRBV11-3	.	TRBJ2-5	CASSLSGRGETQYF
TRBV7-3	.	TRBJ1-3	CASSRGQGGNTIYF
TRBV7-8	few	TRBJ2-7	CASSLTKDSQQREQYF
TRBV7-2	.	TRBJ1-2	CASTVRDRGHGYTF
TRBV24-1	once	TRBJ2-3	CATSDPGTGGANTQYF
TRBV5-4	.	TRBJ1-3	CASSDNPTSGNTIYF
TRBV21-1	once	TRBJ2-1	CASSIQTSGRAGSYNEQFF
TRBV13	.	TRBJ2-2	CASSAGLAGSYTGELFF
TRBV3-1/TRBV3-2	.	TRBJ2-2	CASSQVLAGLGGELFF
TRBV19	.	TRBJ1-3	CASSSRTGRFGNTIYF
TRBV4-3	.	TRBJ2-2	CASSQGLAGRPTGELFF
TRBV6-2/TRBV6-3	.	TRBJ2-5	CASSSPLVSGTQYF
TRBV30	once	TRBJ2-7	CAWSVGGGYEQYF
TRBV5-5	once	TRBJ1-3	CASSFLPQGTIYF
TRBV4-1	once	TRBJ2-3	CASSQDEGTQYF
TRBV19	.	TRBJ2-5	CASSTPGQLQETQYF
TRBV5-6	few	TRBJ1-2	CASSPPAGPEGYTF
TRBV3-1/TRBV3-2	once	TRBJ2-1	CASSQGVGGQSYNEQFF
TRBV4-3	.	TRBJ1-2	CASSQDPGQSGYTF
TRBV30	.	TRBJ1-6	CAWRHRGSPLHF
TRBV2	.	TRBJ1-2	CASTTKGVRYTF
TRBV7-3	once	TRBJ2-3	CASSADRGSTDTQYF
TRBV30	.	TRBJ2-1	CAWSHRRYNEQFF
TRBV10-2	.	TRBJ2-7	CASRPSGVYEQYF
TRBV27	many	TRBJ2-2	CASTHNGGTLGGELFF
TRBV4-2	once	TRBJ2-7	CASSQDLASASYEQYF
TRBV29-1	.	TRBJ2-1	CSVMGLSYNEQFF
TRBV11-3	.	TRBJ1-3	CASSLDSGLGNTIYF